The 15 T cell receptor beta chains given below trace back to one sample, sequenced in a study of shared clonotypes between healthy human individuals (dated by TCRdb to 2018 to 2021). Receptor libraries were prepared by the immunoSEQ multiplex PCR assay. Drawn from immuneACCESS, this table holds only the in-frame rearrangements with V and J called that TCRdb kept. Clones are partly lost; checked studies trace under half to an unresolved V gene and leave the rest unexplained. The sample profile shows hundreds of thousands of clones; approximately 95% of them were found once. The top ten constitute around 0.11% of the sample. CD8 naive samples were obtained by positive selection for CCR7 among CD45RO-negative cells, yielding a CD45RA+CCR7+ population from which TemRA cells were excluded. Sequencing was performed on naive CD8+ T cells sorted from blood. Interpreted using the paper, the cell subset or site label stands for: CD45RA+CCR7+. These receptors originate from a woman in her 30s in good health.

This chain joins TRBV6-5 and TRBJ1-3, with D maybe TRBD1 (5 bases). Deletions cut 10 bases from V and 4 bases from J, with 14 bases between. Germline V gene sequence: CDR1 MNHEY, CDR2 SVGAGI. The CDR3 runs 13 residues. The CDR3 reads CATSGDGGNTIYF. CDR3 nucleotides: TGTGCCACCAGCGGGGACGGGGGAAACACCATATATTTT.

A remark on this clone: The sample has other DNA sequences that encode this CDR3 too. The chain is built from TRBV27 and TRBJ1-5; D is perhaps TRBD1 (5 bases). Germline V gene sequence: CDR1 MNHEY, CDR2 SMNVEV (reference sequence). The V gene lost 6 bases and the J gene lost 2 bases, with 11 bases spanning the gap. The CDR3 extends over 14 amino acids. The CDR3 region has the DNA TGTGCCAGCAGCCCGGGGGGTGGCAATCAGCCCCAGCATTTT. Protein product: CASSPGGGNQPQHF.

The chain couples TRBV5-4 to TRBJ1-1, with D possibly TRBD1 on 5 matching bases. V was shortened by 2 bases and J by 1 base, with 12 bases between the two germline ends. CDR1 is SGHNT, CDR2 YYREEE, per germline (reference sequence). This CDR3 contains 15 residues. The CDR3 is CASSFQGPPNTEAFF. DNA for the CDR3: TGTGCCAGCAGCTTCCAGGGACCGCCGAACACTGAAGCTTTCTTT. The variable domain in full, with the rest retrieved from reference TRBV5-4 and TRBJ1-1, is ETGVTQSPTHLIKTRGQQVTLRCSSQSGHNTVSWYQQALGQGPQFIFQYYREEENGRGNFPPRFSGLQFPNYSSELNVNALELDDSALYLCASSFQGPPNTEAFFGQGTRLTVV.

Points on this clone: Other DNA sequences in this sample translate to the same CDR3. The chain recombines TRBV28 with TRBJ1-1; D is uncertain. V gave up 6 bases and J gave up 5 bases, with 16 bases separating them. CDR1 MDHEN and CDR2 SYDVKM come from the germline V gene. CDR3 size: 14 residues. The CDR3 region has the DNA TGTGCCAGCAGCCCGACGGGGATCGGGACTGAAGCTTTCTTT. Residues: CASSPTGIGTEAFF.

V is TRBV21-1 and J is TRBJ1-1; TRBD1, the table's D call, lacks a check against the DNA. TRBV21-1 corresponds to a pseudogene. This CDR3 region has 12 residues. Here the CDR3 reads CASSGGTGEAFF. CDR3 nucleotide sequence: TGTGCCAGCAGCGGAGGGACAGGGGAAGCTTTCTTT.

The chain carries TRBV7-9 and TRBJ2-3, with 7 bases fitting TRBD2. Losses at the gene ends were 8 bases for V and 4 bases for J; bases not matched to a gene: 12. The germline gives CDR1 SEHNR, CDR2 FQNEAQ (reference sequence). The CDR3 is 15 amino acids. The CDR3 loop reads CASDIAGGSPDTQYF. CDR3 nucleotide sequence: TGTGCCAGCGACATAGCGGGCGGAAGTCCAGATACGCAGTATTTT.

V gene TRBV13 combines with J gene TRBJ2-7; 7 positions agree with TRBD2. The J segment lost 2 bases and the V segment lost 5 bases, leaving 6 bases of the junction unmatched. This CDR3 region has 14 residues. In germline, CDR1 is PRHDT, CDR2 FYEKMQ (reference sequence). The CDR3: CASSTLGGAYEQYF. The CDR3 region has the DNA TGTGCCAGCAGCACCCTGGGAGGGGCCTACGAGCAGTACTTC.

The chain carries TRBV29-1 and TRBJ2-6; D is perhaps TRBD1 (5 bases). Germline values: CDR1 SQVTM, CDR2 ANQGSEA. The V and J ends lost 7 bases and 1 base respectively, with 17 bases between them. The CDR3 spans 16 residues. DNA of the CDR3: TGCAGCGCCGAAGATGTAGGGGAATCTGGGGCCAACGTCCTGACTTTC. Amino acids: CSAEDVGESGANVLTF.

This rearrangement joins TRBV14 to TRBJ2-5; 7 bases align to TRBD2. The CDR3 is 14 residues long. J was trimmed by 11 bases and V by 1 base; bases with no gene match: 10. The germline V gene has CDR1 SGHDN and CDR2 FVKESK. Written as DNA, the CDR3 is TGTGCCAGCAGCCAAGTTGGGGGTTTGCGGGAGCAGTACTTC. It encodes CASSQVGGLREQYF.

The chain joins TRBV28 to TRBJ1-4; 7 bases are shared with TRBD1. This CDR3 has 15 residues. V trimming: 6 bases; J trimming: 6 bases; junction bases outside the gene matches: 10. Germline CDR1 is MDHEN and CDR2 is SYDVKM. For the CDR3, the DNA is TGTGCCAGCAGCCTAACCGGGACAGCCTATGAAAAACTGTTTTTT. This gives the protein CASSLTGTAYEKLFF.

The chain joins TRBV27 to TRBJ2-7, with 9 nucleotides matching TRBD2. CDR1 and CDR2 from the germline V gene are MNHEY and SMNVEV (reference sequence). The CDR3 sequence is 17 residues long. The J segment lost 0 bases and the V segment lost 7 bases, leaving 13 bases of the junction unmatched. The CDR3 here is CASINRGGRGYSYEQYF. As DNA, the CDR3 is TGTGCCAGCATTAATCGGGGCGGGAGGGGCTACTCCTACGAGCAGTACTTC.

The rearrangement uses TRBV4-1 and TRBJ2-3; maybe TRBD1 (5 bases). Germline lookup yields CDR1 MGHRA and CDR2 YSYEKL. The V end was cut by 4 bases, the J end by 2 bases, with 13 bases between. The CDR3 is 15 amino acids. The CDR3 region has the DNA TGCGCCAGCAGCCCGACAGTACTTACCACAGATACGCAGTATTTT. Translating gives CASSPTVLTTDTQYF.

This clone has only one observation. The chain uses TRBV11-2 and TRBJ1-4; a weak D match, TRBD1 (5 bases). The CDR3 is 14 amino acids. Germline V lookup: CDR1 SGHAT, CDR2 FQNNGV. V dropped 5 bases and J dropped 5 bases, with 12 bases sitting between them. The CDR3 spells CASSPRDGNEKLFF. Written as DNA, the CDR3 is TGTGCCAGCAGCCCCCGGGACGGGAATGAAAAACTGTTTTTT. The full variable domain, rest sourced from reference TRBV11-2 and TRBJ1-4, is EAGVAQSPRYKIIEKRQSVAFWCNPISGHATLYWYQQILGQGPKLLIQFQNNGVVDDSQLPKDRFSAERLKGVDSTLKIQPAKLEDSAVYLCASSPRDGNEKLFFGSGTQLSVL.

The rearrangement uses TRBV27 and TRBJ2-7, with D uncertain. The ends were cut back, 5 bases at V and 0 bases at J, with 8 bases in the middle. The CDR3 consists of 13 residues. Germline lookup yields CDR1 MNHEY and CDR2 SMNVEV (reference sequence). CDR3 sequence reads: CASSVPYSYEQYF. Written as DNA, the CDR3 is TGTGCCAGCAGTGTGCCCTACTCCTACGAGCAGTACTTC.

V and J are TRBV27 and TRBJ2-3; possibly TRBD2 for D (5 bases). Germline V gene data show CDR1 as MNHEY and CDR2 as SMNVEV (reference sequence). The V end was cut by 4 bases, the J end by 2 bases, with 16 bases between. This CDR3 region has 16 residues. CDR3 protein: CASSSLTSPPTDTQYF. As DNA, the CDR3 is TGTGCCAGCAGTTCCTTAACTAGTCCTCCCACAGATACGCAGTATTTT.